This TCR beta chain was sequenced in a study of T-cell reconstitution after alpha-beta-depleted transplantation in children (dated by TCRdb to 2016 to 2017). Notes on the research overall: The study quantitatively tracked T-cell immune reconstitution after TCRalphabeta/CD19-depleted allogeneic hematopoietic cell transplantation in children using TCR repertoire profiling.

This clonotype was seen repeatedly, ten times or more. The antigen this receptor binds is unknown. Per-base qualities were not stored, and no clone one base away is much larger. Receptors were amplified or captured by PCR. The sequencer listed for this sample is Illumina HiSeq 2500. Molecular barcoding was employed in the preparation of TCR libraries, with unique molecular identifiers being used to normalize TCRbeta repertoire quantification. Using fastp trimming at Q25 and MiXCR clonotype assembly, TCRdb reanalyzed the public sequencing data and kept in-frame beta chains. One record per CDR3 amino acid sequence lists the most common genes and DNA. The sample profile shows hundreds of thousands of distinct CDR3 sequences; about 14% of them were found once. In total, the top ten clones hold about 4% of the sample. Reading the germline V gene (reference sequence) gives CDR1 SEHNR and CDR2 FQNEAQ. The CDR3 starts with the cysteine, ends with the phenylalanine, and has 15 residues. The DNA shown is the 45-base CDR3, in frame from base 1. V and J are truncated by 7 bases and 2 bases respectively, leaving an intervening sequence of 16 bases.

This TCR derives from a human donor who donated a stem cell graft to a child with Fanconi anemia. Rearrangement joined TRBV7-9 to TRBJ2-3, with the D gene uncertain. The sample in question was PBMCs, obtained from the stem cell graft. The DNA sequence follows: TGTGCCAGCAAAATCGGTCGAACTTACACAGATACGCAGTATTTT. This gives the protein CASKIGRTYTDTQYF.